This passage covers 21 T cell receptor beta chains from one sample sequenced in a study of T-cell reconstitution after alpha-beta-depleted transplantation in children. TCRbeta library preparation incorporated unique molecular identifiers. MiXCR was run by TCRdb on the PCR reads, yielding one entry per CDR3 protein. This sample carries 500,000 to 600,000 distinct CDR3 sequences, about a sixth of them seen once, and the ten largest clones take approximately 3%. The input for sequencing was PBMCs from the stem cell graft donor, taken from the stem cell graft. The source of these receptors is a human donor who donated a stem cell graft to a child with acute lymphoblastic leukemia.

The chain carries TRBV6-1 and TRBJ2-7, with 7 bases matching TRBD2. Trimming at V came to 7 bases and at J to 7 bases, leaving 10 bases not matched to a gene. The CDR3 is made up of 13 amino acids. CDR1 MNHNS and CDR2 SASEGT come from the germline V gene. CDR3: CASILVTAGEQYF. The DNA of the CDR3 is TGTGCCAGCATCCTAGTGACAGCGGGGGAGCAGTACTTC.

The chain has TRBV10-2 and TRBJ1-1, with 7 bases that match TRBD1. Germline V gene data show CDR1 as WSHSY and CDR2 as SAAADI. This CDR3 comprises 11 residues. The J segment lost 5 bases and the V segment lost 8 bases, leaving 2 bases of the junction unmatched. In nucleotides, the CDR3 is TGCGCCAGCCAGGGGGAGACTGAAGCTTTCTTT. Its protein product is CASQGETEAFF.

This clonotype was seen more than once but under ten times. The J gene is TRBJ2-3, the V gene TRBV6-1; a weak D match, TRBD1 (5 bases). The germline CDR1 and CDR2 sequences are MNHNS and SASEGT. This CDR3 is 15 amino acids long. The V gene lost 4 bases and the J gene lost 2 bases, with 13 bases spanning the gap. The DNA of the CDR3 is TGTGCCAGCAGTGGGGCTTATGGGGCCACAGATACGCAGTATTTT. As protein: CASSGAYGATDTQYF.

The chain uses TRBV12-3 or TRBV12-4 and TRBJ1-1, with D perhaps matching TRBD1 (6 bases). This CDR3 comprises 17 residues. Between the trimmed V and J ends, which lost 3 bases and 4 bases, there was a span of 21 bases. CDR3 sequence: CASSLRAGGDWVTEAFF. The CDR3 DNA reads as TGTGCCAGCAGTTTGAGGGCTGGGGGCGATTGGGTCACTGAAGCTTTCTTT.

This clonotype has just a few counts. Written as DNA, the CDR3 is TGTGCCATCAGTGAGTTCTTGGAAGAGACCCAGTACTTC. Translating gives CAISEFLEETQYF. This chain uses TRBV10-3 with TRBJ2-5; no clear D gene. The CDR3 covers 13 residues. V gave up 1 base and J gave up 3 bases, with 6 bases separating them. CDR1 ENHRY and CDR2 SYGVKD come from the germline V gene.

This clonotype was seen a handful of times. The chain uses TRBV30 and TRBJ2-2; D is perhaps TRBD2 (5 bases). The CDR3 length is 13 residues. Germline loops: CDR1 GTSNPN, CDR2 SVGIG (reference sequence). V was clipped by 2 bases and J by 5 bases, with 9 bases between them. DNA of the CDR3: TGTGCCTGGAGTCCAGGAGGTACCGGGGAGCTGTTTTTT. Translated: CAWSPGGTGELFF.

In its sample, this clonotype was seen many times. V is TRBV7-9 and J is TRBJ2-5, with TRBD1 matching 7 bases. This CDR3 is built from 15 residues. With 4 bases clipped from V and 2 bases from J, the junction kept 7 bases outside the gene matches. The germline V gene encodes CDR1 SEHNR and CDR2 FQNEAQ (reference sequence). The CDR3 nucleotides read TGTGCCAGCAGCTCGGCCGGGACAGCACAAGAGACCCAGTACTTC. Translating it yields CASSSAGTAQETQYF.

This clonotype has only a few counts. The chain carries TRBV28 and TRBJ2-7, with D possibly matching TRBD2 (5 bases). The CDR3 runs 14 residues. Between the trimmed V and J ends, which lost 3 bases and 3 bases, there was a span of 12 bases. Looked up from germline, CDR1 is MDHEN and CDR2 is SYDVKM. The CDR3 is CASSFGLRDYEQYF. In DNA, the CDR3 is TGTGCCAGCAGTTTTGGACTCCGAGACTACGAGCAGTACTTC.

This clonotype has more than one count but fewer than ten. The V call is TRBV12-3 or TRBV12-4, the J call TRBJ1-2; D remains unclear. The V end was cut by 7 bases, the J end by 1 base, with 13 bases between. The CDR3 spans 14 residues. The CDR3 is CASTGPGSNYGYTF. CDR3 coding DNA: TGTGCCAGCACCGGGCCCGGGAGTAACTATGGCTACACCTTC.

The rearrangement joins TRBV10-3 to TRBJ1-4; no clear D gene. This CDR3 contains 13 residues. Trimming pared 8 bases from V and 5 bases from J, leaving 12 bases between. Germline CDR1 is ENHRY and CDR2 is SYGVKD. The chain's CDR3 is CAIARRVNEKLFF. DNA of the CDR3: TGTGCCATCGCCCGACGGGTAAATGAAAAACTGTTTTTT.

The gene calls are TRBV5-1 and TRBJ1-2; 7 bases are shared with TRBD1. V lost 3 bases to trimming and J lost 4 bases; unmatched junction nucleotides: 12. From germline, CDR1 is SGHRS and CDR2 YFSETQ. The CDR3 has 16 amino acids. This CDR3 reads CASSSKLQGTTYGYTF. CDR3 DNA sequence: TGCGCCAGCAGCTCGAAGTTACAGGGGACTACCTATGGCTACACCTTC.

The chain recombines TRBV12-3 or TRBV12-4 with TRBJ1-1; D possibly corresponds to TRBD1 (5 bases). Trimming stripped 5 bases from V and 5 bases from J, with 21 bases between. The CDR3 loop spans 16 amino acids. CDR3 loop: CASSTPGRGGGTEAFF. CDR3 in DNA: TGTGCCAGCAGTACCCCAGGGAGGGGCGGGGGTACTGAAGCTTTCTTT.

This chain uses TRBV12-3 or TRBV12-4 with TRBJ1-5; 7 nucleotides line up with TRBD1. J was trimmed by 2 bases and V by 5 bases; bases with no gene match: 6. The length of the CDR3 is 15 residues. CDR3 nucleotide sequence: TGTGCCAGCAGTGACGTACAGGGGCGCAATCAGCCCCAGCATTTT. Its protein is CASSDVQGRNQPQHF.

The CDR3 DNA is TGTGCCAGCACCACAATACCAACAGGGGGCTACACAGATACGCAGTATTTT. This encodes CASTTIPTGGYTDTQYF. The chain carries TRBV28 and TRBJ2-3; 9 nucleotides line up with TRBD1. Looked up from germline, CDR1 is MDHEN and CDR2 is SYDVKM. This CDR3 spans 17 amino acids. J was trimmed by 2 bases and V by 7 bases; bases with no gene match: 13. Full variable domain (missing parts from reference TRBV28 and TRBJ2-3): DVKVTQSSRYLVKRTGEKVFLECVQDMDHENMFWYRQDPGLGLRLIYFSYDVKMKEKGDIPEGYSVSREKKERFSLILESASTNQTSMYLCASTTIPTGGYTDTQYFGPGTRLTVL.

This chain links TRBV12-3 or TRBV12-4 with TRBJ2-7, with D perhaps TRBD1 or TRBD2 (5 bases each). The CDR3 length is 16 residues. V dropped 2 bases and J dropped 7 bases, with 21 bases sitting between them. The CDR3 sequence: CASSLRGSRAGLEQYF. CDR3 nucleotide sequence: TGTGCCAGCAGTTTAAGAGGGTCCAGGGCTGGCCTAGAGCAGTACTTC.

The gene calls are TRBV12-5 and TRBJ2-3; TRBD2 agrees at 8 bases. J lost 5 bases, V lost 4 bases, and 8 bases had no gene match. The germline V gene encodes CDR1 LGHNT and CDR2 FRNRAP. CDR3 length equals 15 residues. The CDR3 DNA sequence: TGTGCTAGTGGTTCCGGGAGGGCCGTGGGAGATACGCAGTATTTT. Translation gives CASGSGRAVGDTQYF.

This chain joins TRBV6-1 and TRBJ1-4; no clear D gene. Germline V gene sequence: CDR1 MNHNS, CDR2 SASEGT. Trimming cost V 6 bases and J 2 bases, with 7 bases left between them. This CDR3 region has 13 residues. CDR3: CASRIRTNEKLFF. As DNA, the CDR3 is TGTGCCAGCAGGATCCGTACTAATGAAAAACTGTTTTTT.

CDR3: CASSDRSSSYNEQFF. The CDR3 coding sequence is TGTGCCAGCAGTGACAGGTCCAGCTCCTACAATGAGCAGTTCTTC. This sequence joins TRBV12-3 or TRBV12-4 and TRBJ2-1, with D maybe TRBD1 (6 bases). Trimming pared 5 bases from V and 0 bases from J, leaving 11 bases between. The CDR3 runs 15 residues.

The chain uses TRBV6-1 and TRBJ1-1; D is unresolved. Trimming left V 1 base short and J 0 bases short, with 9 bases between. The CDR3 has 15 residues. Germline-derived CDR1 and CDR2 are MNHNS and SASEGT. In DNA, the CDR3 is TGTGCCAGCAGTGAAGTAGAGGTCTTGAACACTGAAGCTTTCTTT. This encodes CASSEVEVLNTEAFF.

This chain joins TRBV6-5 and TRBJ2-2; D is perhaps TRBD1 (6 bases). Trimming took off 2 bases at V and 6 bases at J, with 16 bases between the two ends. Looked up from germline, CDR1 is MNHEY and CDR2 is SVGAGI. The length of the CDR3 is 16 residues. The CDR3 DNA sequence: TGTGCCAGCAGTTACGTGTCAGGGGATCACGCCGGGGAGCTGTTTTTT. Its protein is CASSYVSGDHAGELFF.

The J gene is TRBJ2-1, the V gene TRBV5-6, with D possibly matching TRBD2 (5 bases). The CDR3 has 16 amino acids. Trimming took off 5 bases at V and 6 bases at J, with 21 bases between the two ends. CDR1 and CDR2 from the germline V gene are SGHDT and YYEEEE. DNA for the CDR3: TGTGCCAGCAGTGGCGCCAGCGGCCCATGGGGCAATGAGCAGTTCTTC. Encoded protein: CASSGASGPWGNEQFF.